One and the same sample provided the 6 T cell receptor beta chains below, sequenced in a study of cytomegalovirus exposure and HLA in healthy donors (dated 2017 in TCRdb). Library preparation was by the immunoSEQ multiplex PCR assay. The multiplex PCR relied on a mix of 60 forward primers for TCR Vbeta segments and 13 reverse primers for TCR Jbeta segments. The table was pulled from immuneACCESS by TCRdb, which kept in-frame rearrangements only. Such tables lose some clones; where checked, under half of the loss comes from unresolved V genes, and the rest has no known cause. The sample yields approximately 88,000 clones; more than 60% were counted once. The top ten clones comprise about 7% of the sample. Sequencing input: PBMCs. The receptor set was obtained from a man between 45 and 60 years old in good health and CMV-seropositive.

A note on this clone: Other nucleotide sequences in the sample specify the same CDR3. The chain is built from TRBV16 and TRBJ1-5; D remains ambiguous. V was trimmed by 0 bases and J by 6 bases, leaving 12 bases between them. The germline V gene has CDR1 KGHSY and CDR2 FQNENV. The CDR3 consists of 15 residues. The CDR3 DNA reads TGTGCCAGCAGCCAATCGCGTGGGCAAGGTCAGCCCCAGCATTTT. Translating gives CASSQSRGQGQPQHF.

This clone was observed a handful of times. The gene calls are TRBV9 and TRBJ2-5; 7 positions match TRBD2. This CDR3 region has 15 residues. Germline CDR1 reads SGDLS; CDR2 reads YYNGEE. Trimming removed 3 bases from V and 1 base from J; junction bases left unmatched: 6. This chain's CDR3 is CASSARGGFQETQYF. The CDR3 nucleotides are TGTGCCAGCAGCGCAAGGGGAGGGTTCCAAGAGACCCAGTACTTC.

This clone appeared a few times. This chain uses TRBV11-1 with TRBJ1-1, with a weak D call TRBD1 (6 bases). The CDR3 extends over 14 amino acids. V was cut by 5 bases and J by 3 bases, with 13 bases left in between. The V gene's germline CDR1 is SGHAT and CDR2 FQDESV (reference sequence). This CDR3 is CASSILQGDTEAFF. CDR3 in DNA: TGTGCCAGCAGCATACTACAGGGTGACACTGAAGCTTTCTTT.

CDR3 sequence reads: CASSFTGTGGSYEQYF. CDR3 nucleotide sequence: TGTGCCAGCTCATTCACCGGGACAGGGGGGTCCTACGAGCAGTACTTC. V is TRBV18 and J is TRBJ2-7; 11 bases fit TRBD1. J was trimmed by 1 base and V by 5 bases; bases with no gene match: 7. The CDR3 spans 16 residues. CDR1 is KGHSH, CDR2 LQKENI, per germline.

This rearrangement joins TRBV27 to TRBJ2-1, with 10 bases fitting TRBD1. Germline V gene data show CDR1 as MNHEY and CDR2 as SMNVEV (reference sequence). With 6 bases clipped from V and 5 bases from J, the junction kept 7 bases outside the gene matches. The length of the CDR3 is 15 residues. The CDR3 protein is CASRDRTGGDNEQFF. Here the CDR3 DNA reads TGTGCCAGCAGGGACAGGACAGGGGGGGACAATGAGCAGTTCTTC.

Only a few counts were recorded for this clone. J is TRBJ1-2 and V is TRBV19, with D maybe TRBD1 (6 bases). Trimming removed 6 bases at V and 7 bases at J, with 12 bases between. The length of the CDR3 is 12 residues. CDR1 is LNHDA and CDR2 is SQIVND in the germline V gene (reference sequence). The CDR3 loop reads CASSTGSGGYTF. DNA for the CDR3: TGTGCCAGTAGCACAGGGTCGGGTGGCTACACCTTC. The full variable domain, rest sourced from reference TRBV19 and TRBJ1-2, is DGGITQSPKYLFRKEGQNVTLSCEQNLNHDAMYWYRQDPGQGLRLIYYSQIVNDFQKGDIAEGYSVSREKKESFPLTVTSAQKNPTAFYLCASSTGSGGYTFGSGTRLTVV.